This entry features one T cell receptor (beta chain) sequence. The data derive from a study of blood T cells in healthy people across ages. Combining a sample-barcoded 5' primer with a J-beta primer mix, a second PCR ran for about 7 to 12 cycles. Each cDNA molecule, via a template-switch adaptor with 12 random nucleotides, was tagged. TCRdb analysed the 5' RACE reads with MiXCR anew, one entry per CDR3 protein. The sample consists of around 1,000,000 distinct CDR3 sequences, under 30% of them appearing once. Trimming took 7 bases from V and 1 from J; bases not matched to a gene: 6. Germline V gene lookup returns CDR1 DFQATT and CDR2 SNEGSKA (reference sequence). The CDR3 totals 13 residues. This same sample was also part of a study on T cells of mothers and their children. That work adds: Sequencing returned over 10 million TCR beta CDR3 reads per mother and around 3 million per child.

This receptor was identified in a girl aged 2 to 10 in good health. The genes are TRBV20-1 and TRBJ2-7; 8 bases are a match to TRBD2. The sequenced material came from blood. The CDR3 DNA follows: TGCAGTGGAGGACTAGCCGGTTCCTACGAGCAGTACTTC. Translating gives CSGGLAGSYEQYF.